The 23 T cell receptor beta chains listed next were all sequenced from one sample in a study of cytomegalovirus exposure and HLA in healthy donors. Use of 60 Vbeta and 13 Jbeta primers characterized the PCR. Method: immunoSEQ multiplex PCR; TCRdb's copy keeps in-frame clones and lacks some. The sample lists roughly 120,000 clones, roughly 71% seen once, with 5% to 7% in the top ten. Source material: PBMCs. Receptors were obtained from a woman between 70 and 85 years old in good health and CMV-seropositive.

This chain joins TRBV19 and TRBJ2-2; 8 bases line up with TRBD1. V lost 5 bases, J lost 4 bases, and 18 bases stayed unmatched. Germline CDR1 is LNHDA and CDR2 is SQIVND (reference sequence). CDR3 length equals 19 residues. The CDR3 spells CASSPQVDRGETITGELFF. CDR3 DNA: TGTGCCAGTAGTCCCCAAGTTGACAGGGGAGAAACCATCACCGGGGAGCTGTTTTTT.

Only one count was recorded for this clone. V and J are TRBV7-6 and TRBJ2-5; D might be TRBD1 (5 bases). The CDR3 spans 14 residues. Germline lookup yields CDR1 SGHVS and CDR2 FNYEAQ. Trimming stripped 5 bases from V and 1 base from J, with 11 bases between. The CDR3 DNA follows: TGTGCCAGCAGCCCTGGGGCGGCCCAAGAGACCCAGTACTTC. Its translation is CASSPGAAQETQYF. Combining the CDR3 with reference TRBV7-6 and TRBJ2-5 gives the whole variable domain GAGVSQSPRYKVTKRGQDVALRCDPISGHVSLYWYRQALGQGPEFLTYFNYEAQQDKSGLPNDRFSAERPEGSISTLTIQRTEQRDSAMYRCASSPGAAQETQYFGPGTRLLVL.

The chain employs TRBV19 and TRBJ1-3; D unclear. Trimming cost V 5 bases and J 0 bases, with 11 bases left between them. The CDR3 contains 15 residues. Germline V lookup: CDR1 LNHDA, CDR2 SQIVND (reference sequence). Here the CDR3 reads CASSPSSSSGNTIYF. The CDR3 DNA reads TGTGCCAGTAGTCCGTCTTCCAGCTCTGGAAACACCATATATTTT.

The chain has TRBV11-2 and TRBJ2-7; 7 bases are a match to TRBD1. The CDR3 is 13 residues long. V gave up 6 bases and J gave up 5 bases; unmatched junction bases: 7. Germline V gene data show CDR1 as SGHAT and CDR2 as FQNNGV. The CDR3, as DNA: TGTGCCAGCAGAGGACAGGCCGCGGACGAGCAGTACTTC. Translation gives CASRGQAADEQYF.

This rearrangement joins TRBV7-7 to TRBJ2-3; 8 bases map to TRBD2. The CDR3 has 16 residues. J gave up 5 bases and V 1 base, and 8 bases lay outside the gene matches. Germline CDR1 and CDR2: SSHAT and FNYEAQ (reference sequence). CDR3 residues: CASSLGGLALGDTQYF. For the CDR3, the DNA is TGTGCCAGCAGCTTAGGTGGACTAGCCTTGGGAGATACGCAGTATTTT.

This chain links TRBV5-1 with TRBJ2-3; TRBD2 is a possible D gene (5 bases). CDR1 is SGHRS and CDR2 is YFSETQ in the germline V gene. The CDR3 has 13 amino acids. The V and J ends lost 0 bases and 5 bases respectively, with 7 bases between them. CDR3 sequence: CASSLEGGDTQYF. DNA of the CDR3: TGCGCCAGCAGCTTGGAAGGAGGAGATACGCAGTATTTT.

The V gene is TRBV18, the J gene TRBJ2-3; D remains unclear. Trimming pared 3 bases from V and 10 bases from J, leaving 14 bases between. The CDR3 extends over 13 amino acids. Looked up from germline, CDR1 is KGHSH and CDR2 is LQKENI. DNA of the CDR3: TGTGCCAGCTCACCGCGAGGTAGCCCTGCGCAGTATTTT. Translation gives CASSPRGSPAQYF. The full variable domain, rest sourced from reference TRBV18 and TRBJ2-3, is NAGVMQNPRHLVRRRGQEARLRCSPMKGHSHVYWYRQLPEEGLKFMVYLQKENIIDESGMPKERFSAEFPKEGPSILRIQQVVRGDSAAYFCASSPRGSPAQYFGPGTRLTVL.

The chain employs TRBV7-6 and TRBJ2-3; the D gene is possibly TRBD1 (6 bases). V was trimmed by 4 bases and J by 0 bases, leaving 23 bases between them. CDR3 length: 19 residues. Germline lookup yields CDR1 SGHVS and CDR2 FNYEAQ. Here the CDR3 DNA reads TGTGCCAGCAGCTGCACAGGGAAACGATTCTTGTTTAGCACAGATACGCAGTATTTT. Translation gives CASSCTGKRFLFSTDTQYF.

The rearrangement joins TRBV6-5 to TRBJ1-1; D is unclear. The CDR3 extends over 13 amino acids. Germline V CDR1 and CDR2: MNHEY, SVGAGI. The ends were cut back, 6 bases at V and 3 bases at J, with 11 bases in the middle. In nucleotides, the CDR3 is TGTGCCAGCAGCCCCCCCCAGTACACTGAAGCTTTCTTT. Translation: CASSPPQYTEAFF.

V is TRBV30 and J is TRBJ1-1; D is unresolved. Trimming pared 0 bases from V and 1 base from J, leaving 9 bases between. The CDR3 spans 14 residues. Germline CDR1 reads GTSNPN; CDR2 reads SVGIG (reference sequence). This chain's CDR3 is CAWSVLRPNTEAFF. The CDR3 nucleotides are TGTGCCTGGAGTGTACTTCGCCCGAACACTGAAGCTTTCTTT.

The CDR3 region has the DNA TGTGCCAGTAGTATAGCGGGATTTCCCTACGAGCAGTACTTC. Protein: CASSIAGFPYEQYF. The rearrangement uses TRBV19 and TRBJ2-7; tentative D call: TRBD2 (5 bases). This CDR3 region has 14 residues. The ends were cut back, 1 base at V and 2 bases at J, with 9 bases in the middle. CDR1 and CDR2 (germline): LNHDA, SQIVND (reference sequence). Filled out from reference TRBV19 and TRBJ2-7, the complete variable domain reads DGGITQSPKYLFRKEGQNVTLSCEQNLNHDAMYWYRQDPGQGLRLIYYSQIVNDFQKGDIAEGYSVSREKKESFPLTVTSAQKNPTAFYLCASSIAGFPYEQYFGPGTRLTVT.

A single count supports this clone. This rearrangement joins TRBV5-8 to TRBJ2-5, with a possible D match to TRBD1 (6 bases). Germline-derived CDR1 and CDR2 are SGHTS and YDEGEE. Trimming left V 1 base short and J 4 bases short, with 11 bases between. The CDR3 has 14 amino acids. The CDR3 nucleotides are TGTGCCAGCAGCTTGACAGGGATCACAGAGACCCAGTACTTC. Residues: CASSLTGITETQYF.

The chain recombines TRBV7-2 with TRBJ1-2; possible D gene TRBD1, 5 bases. The CDR3 extends over 12 amino acids. V dropped 1 base and J dropped 8 bases, with 8 bases sitting between them. The germline V gene has CDR1 SGHTA and CDR2 FQGNSA. In DNA, the CDR3 is TGTGCCAGCAGCTTAGGGGGCATCGGCTACACCTTC. This sequence encodes CASSLGGIGYTF.

The gene calls are TRBV7-2 and TRBJ2-5; perhaps TRBD1 as D (6 bases). CDR3 length equals 13 residues. The ends were cut back, 0 bases at V and 9 bases at J, with 11 bases in the middle. Germline V gives CDR1 SGHTA, CDR2 FQGNSA. The CDR3 nucleotides read TGTGCCAGCAGCTTAGCGGGGGCGGTGTCCCAGTACTTC. Its translation: CASSLAGAVSQYF. Looking up the rest from reference TRBV7-2 and TRBJ2-5 gives the full variable domain: GAGVSQSPSNKVTEKGKDVELRCDPISGHTALYWYRQSLGQGLEFLIYFQGNSAPDKSGLPSDRFSAERTGGSVSTLTIQRTQQEDSAVYLCASSLAGAVSQYFGPGTRLLVL.

The genes are TRBV5-6 and TRBJ1-6; tentative D call: TRBD1 (5 bases). This CDR3 is 16 amino acids long. V lost 4 bases, J lost 0 bases, and 11 bases lay in between. Germline lookup yields CDR1 SGHDT and CDR2 YYEEEE. CDR3 DNA: TGTGCCAGCAGCCGACGACAGAGCTCCTATAATTCACCCCTCCACTTT. It specifies CASSRRQSSYNSPLHF.

In its sample, this clone was seen once. The chain couples TRBV29-1 to TRBJ2-2; weak D call: TRBD1 (5 bases). Germline V gives CDR1 SQVTM, CDR2 ANQGSEA. The CDR3 extends over 14 amino acids. Trimming took 4 bases from V and 1 from J, leaving 10 bases between them. As DNA, the CDR3 is TGCAGCGTTGCGGCAGGGATGAACACCGGGGAGCTGTTTTTT. Protein sequence: CSVAAGMNTGELFF.

This clone was detected once. The V gene is TRBV19, the J gene TRBJ1-1, with D unclear. The length of the CDR3 is 15 residues. Germline V gene sequence: CDR1 LNHDA, CDR2 SQIVND (reference sequence). Trimming left V 7 bases short and J 6 bases short, with 21 bases between. CDR3 coding DNA: TGTGCCAGTACCCCCCCTATGCGATCGGTGGCTGAAGCTTTCTTT. Protein product: CASTPPMRSVAEAFF. Filled out from reference TRBV19 and TRBJ1-1, the complete variable domain reads DGGITQSPKYLFRKEGQNVTLSCEQNLNHDAMYWYRQDPGQGLRLIYYSQIVNDFQKGDIAEGYSVSREKKESFPLTVTSAQKNPTAFYLCASTPPMRSVAEAFFGQGTRLTVV.

This clone qualifies as medium-sized. This specimen includes other DNA sequences encoding the same CDR3. The chain carries TRBV10-3 and TRBJ2-5, with 8 bases identical to TRBD2. In germline, CDR1 is ENHRY, CDR2 SYGVKD. This CDR3 contains 14 residues. The J segment lost 3 bases and the V segment lost 3 bases, leaving 3 bases of the junction unmatched. This chain's CDR3 is CAISEPGGEETQYF. CDR3 nucleotides: TGTGCCATCAGTGAACCGGGAGGGGAAGAGACCCAGTACTTC.

The chain couples TRBV5-4 to TRBJ2-7; 8 nucleotides match TRBD2. The germline V gene encodes CDR1 SGHNT and CDR2 YYREEE (reference sequence). The CDR3 runs 14 residues. J lost 3 bases, V lost 0 bases, and 2 bases had no gene match. The CDR3 nucleotides read TGTGCCAGCAGCTTGGATAGCGGGAACTACGAGCAGTACTTC. Amino acid sequence: CASSLDSGNYEQYF.

J is TRBJ2-1 and V is TRBV11-2, with 9 bases fitting TRBD1. CDR3 length equals 14 residues. Per the germline V gene, CDR1 is SGHAT and CDR2 is FQNNGV. With 5 bases clipped from V and 12 bases from J, the junction kept 11 bases outside the gene matches. CDR3 sequence: CASSPSDRGFRQFF. DNA for the CDR3: TGTGCCAGCAGCCCCTCCGACAGGGGGTTTAGGCAGTTCTTC.

This clone appeared a single time. The chain is built from TRBV5-1 and TRBJ2-1; 9 bases match TRBD1. Germline lookup yields CDR1 SGHRS and CDR2 YFSETQ. This CDR3 is 16 amino acids long. V gave up 5 bases and J gave up 5 bases; unmatched junction bases: 11. The CDR3 region has the DNA TGCGCCAGCAGACCGCTAGGACAGGGGTGGAACAATGAGCAGTTCTTC. This translates into CASRPLGQGWNNEQFF.

This clone was counted once. The J gene is TRBJ1-4, the V gene TRBV6-6, with 9 bases matching TRBD1. Germline V gene sequence: CDR1 MNHNY, CDR2 SVGAGI (reference sequence). CDR3 length equals 13 residues. Unmatched junction bases numbered 5, after V lost 7 bases and J lost 8 bases. The CDR3 spells CASTGQGREKLFF. The CDR3, as DNA: TGTGCCAGCACCGGACAGGGGCGGGAAAAACTGTTTTTT.

The V gene is TRBV2, the J gene TRBJ1-1; D may be TRBD1 (5 bases). The CDR3 sequence is 13 residues long. Germline CDR1 reads SNHLY; CDR2 reads FYNNEI. Trimming took off 6 bases at V and 2 bases at J, with 10 bases between the two ends. The CDR3 is CASRVGTNTEAFF. CDR3 nucleotides: TGTGCCAGCAGGGTGGGGACTAACACTGAAGCTTTCTTT.